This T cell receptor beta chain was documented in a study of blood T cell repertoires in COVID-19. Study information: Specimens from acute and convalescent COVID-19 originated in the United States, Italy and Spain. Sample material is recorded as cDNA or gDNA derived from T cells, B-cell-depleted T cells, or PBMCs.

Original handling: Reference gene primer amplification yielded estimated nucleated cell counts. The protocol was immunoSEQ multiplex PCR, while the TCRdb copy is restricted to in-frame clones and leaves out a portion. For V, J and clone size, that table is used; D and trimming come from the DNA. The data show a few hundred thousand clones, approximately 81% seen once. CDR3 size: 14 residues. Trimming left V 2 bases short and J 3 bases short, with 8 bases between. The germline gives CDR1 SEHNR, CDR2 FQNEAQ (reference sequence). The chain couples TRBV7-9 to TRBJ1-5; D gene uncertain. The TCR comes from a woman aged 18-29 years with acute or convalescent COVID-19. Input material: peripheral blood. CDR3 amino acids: CASSLRENNQPQHF. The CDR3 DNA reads TGTGCCAGCAGCTTACGGGAGAACAATCAGCCCCAGCATTTT.